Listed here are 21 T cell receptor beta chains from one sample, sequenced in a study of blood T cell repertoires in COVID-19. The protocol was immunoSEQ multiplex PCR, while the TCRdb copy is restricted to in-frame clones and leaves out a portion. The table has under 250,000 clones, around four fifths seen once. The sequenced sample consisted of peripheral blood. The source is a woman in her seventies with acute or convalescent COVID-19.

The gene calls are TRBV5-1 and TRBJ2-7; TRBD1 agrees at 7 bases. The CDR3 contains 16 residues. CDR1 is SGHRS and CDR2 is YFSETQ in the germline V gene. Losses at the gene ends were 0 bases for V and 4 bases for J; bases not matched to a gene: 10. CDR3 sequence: CASSLEGRGFEYEQYF. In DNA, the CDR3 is TGCGCCAGCAGCTTGGAGGGCAGGGGGTTTGAGTACGAGCAGTACTTC.

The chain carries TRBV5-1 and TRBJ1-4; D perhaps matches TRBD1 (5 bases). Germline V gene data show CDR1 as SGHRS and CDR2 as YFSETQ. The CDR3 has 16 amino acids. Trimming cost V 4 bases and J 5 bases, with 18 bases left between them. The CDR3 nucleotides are TGCGCCAGCAGCACGAGTTACAGGCTCATCAATGAAAAACTGTTTTTT. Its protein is CASSTSYRLINEKLFF.

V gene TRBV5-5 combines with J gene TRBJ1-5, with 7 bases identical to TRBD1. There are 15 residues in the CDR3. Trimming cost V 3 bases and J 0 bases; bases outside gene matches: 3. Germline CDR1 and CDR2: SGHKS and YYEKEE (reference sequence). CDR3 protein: CASSSGQVSNQPQHF. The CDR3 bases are TGTGCCAGCAGCTCAGGACAGGTTAGCAATCAGCCCCAGCATTTT.

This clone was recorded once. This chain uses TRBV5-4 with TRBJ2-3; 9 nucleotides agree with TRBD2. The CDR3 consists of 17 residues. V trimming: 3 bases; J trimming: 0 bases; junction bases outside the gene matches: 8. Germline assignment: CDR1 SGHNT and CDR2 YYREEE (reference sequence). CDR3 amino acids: CASSSGWGLASTDTQYF. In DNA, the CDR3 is TGTGCCAGCAGCTCGGGTTGGGGACTAGCAAGCACAGATACGCAGTATTTT.

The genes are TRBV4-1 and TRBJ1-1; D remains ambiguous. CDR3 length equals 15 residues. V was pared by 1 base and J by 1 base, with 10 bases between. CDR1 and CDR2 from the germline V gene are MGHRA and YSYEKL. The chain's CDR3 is CASSQGAQTNTEAFF. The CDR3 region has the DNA TGCGCCAGCAGCCAAGGGGCACAGACGAACACTGAAGCTTTCTTT.

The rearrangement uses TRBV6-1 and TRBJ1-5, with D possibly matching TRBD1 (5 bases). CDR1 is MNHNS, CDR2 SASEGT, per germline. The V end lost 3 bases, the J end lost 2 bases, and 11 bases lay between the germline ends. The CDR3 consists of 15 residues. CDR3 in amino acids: CASSDRQSGNQPQHF. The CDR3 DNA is TGTGCCAGCAGTGACCGACAGTCCGGCAATCAGCCCCAGCATTTT.

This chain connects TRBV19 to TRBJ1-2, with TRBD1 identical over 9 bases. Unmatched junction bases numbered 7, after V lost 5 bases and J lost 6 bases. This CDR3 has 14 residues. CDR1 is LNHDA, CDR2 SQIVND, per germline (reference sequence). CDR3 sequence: CASSGDRGSDGYTF. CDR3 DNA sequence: TGTGCCAGTAGTGGAGACAGGGGGTCGGATGGCTACACCTTC.

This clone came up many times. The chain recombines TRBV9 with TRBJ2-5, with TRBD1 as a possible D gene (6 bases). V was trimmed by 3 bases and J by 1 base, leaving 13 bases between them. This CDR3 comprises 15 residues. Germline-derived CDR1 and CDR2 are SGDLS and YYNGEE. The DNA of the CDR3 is TGTGCCAGCAGCGCTCTCGGGACACCCCAAGAGACCCAGTACTTC. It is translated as CASSALGTPQETQYF.

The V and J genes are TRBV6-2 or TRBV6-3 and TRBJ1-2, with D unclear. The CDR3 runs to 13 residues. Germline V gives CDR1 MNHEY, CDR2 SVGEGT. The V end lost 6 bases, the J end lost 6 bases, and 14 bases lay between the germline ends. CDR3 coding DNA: TGTGCCAGCAGCCGAGGGCCAATGGATGGCTACACCTTC. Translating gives CASSRGPMDGYTF.

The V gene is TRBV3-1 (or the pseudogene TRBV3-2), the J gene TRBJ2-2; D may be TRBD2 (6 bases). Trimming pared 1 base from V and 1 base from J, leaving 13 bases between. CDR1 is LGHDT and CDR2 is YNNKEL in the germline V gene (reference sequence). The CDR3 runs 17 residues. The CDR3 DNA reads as TGTGCCAGCAGCCAAGCCTGGGACTCCCAGAACACCGGGGAGCTGTTTTTT. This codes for CASSQAWDSQNTGELFF.

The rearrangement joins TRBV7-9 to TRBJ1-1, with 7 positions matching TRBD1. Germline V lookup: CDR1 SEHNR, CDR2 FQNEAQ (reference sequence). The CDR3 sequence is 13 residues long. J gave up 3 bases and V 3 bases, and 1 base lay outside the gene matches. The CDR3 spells CASSFTGDTEAFF. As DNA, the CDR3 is TGTGCCAGCAGCTTCACAGGGGACACTGAAGCTTTCTTT.

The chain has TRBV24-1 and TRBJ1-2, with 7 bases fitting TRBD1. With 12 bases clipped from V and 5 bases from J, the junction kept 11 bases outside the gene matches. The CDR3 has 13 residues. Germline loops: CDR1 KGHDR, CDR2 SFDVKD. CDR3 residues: CAASRGTEYGYTF. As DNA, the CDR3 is TGTGCCGCCTCCCGGGGGACAGAATATGGCTACACCTTC.

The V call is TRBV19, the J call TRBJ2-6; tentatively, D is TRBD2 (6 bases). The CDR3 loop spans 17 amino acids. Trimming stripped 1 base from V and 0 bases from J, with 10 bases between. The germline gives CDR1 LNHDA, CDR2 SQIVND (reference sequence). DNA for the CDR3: TGTGCCAGTAGTATAGGGGCGGGGAGCTCTGGGGCCAACGTCCTGACTTTC. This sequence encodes CASSIGAGSSGANVLTF.

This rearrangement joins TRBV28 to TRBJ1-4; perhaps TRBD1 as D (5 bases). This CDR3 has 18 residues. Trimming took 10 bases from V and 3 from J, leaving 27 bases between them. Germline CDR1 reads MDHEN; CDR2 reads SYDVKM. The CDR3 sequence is CATTLREGRGAPNEKLFF. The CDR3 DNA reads TGTGCCACCACCCTCCGGGAGGGGCGAGGCGCGCCTAATGAAAAACTGTTTTTT.

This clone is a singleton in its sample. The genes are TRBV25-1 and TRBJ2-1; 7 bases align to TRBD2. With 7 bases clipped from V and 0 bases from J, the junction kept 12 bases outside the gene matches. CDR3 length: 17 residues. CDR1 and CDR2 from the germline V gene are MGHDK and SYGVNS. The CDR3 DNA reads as TGTGCCAGCAACATCCGGGACGGGGAGGGCTCCTACAATGAGCAGTTCTTC. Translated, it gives CASNIRDGEGSYNEQFF.

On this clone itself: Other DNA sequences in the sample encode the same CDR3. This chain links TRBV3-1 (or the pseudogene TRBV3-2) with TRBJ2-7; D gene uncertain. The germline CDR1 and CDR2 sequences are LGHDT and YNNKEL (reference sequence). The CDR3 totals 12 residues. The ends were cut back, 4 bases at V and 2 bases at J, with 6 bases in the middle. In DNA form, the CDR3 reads TGTGCCAGCAGCCCCCGTGCCTACGAGCAGTACTTC. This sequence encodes CASSPRAYEQYF.

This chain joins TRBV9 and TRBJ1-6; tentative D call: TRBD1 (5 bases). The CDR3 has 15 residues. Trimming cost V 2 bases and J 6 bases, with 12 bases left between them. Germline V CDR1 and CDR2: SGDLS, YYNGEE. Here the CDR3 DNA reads TGTGCCAGCAGCGTCAGTCAGGGTAGTAATTCACCCCTCCACTTT. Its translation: CASSVSQGSNSPLHF.

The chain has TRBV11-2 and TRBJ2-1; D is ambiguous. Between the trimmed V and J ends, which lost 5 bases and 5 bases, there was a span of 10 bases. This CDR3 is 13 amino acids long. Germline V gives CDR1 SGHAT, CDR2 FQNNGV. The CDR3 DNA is TGTGCCAGCAGCGTTGACCGGGACAATGAGCAGTTCTTC. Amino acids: CASSVDRDNEQFF.

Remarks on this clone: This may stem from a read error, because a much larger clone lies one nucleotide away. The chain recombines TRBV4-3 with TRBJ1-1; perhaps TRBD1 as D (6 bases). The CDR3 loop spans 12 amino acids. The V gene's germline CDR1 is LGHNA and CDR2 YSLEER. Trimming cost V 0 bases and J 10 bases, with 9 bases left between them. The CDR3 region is CASSQDPGAAFF. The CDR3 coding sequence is TGCGCCAGCAGCCAAGATCCAGGGGCAGCTTTCTTT.

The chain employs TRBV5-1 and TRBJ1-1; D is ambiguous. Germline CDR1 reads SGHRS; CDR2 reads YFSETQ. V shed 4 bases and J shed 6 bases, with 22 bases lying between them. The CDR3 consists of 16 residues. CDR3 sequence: CASSPEWQRGLAEAFF. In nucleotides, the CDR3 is TGCGCCAGCAGCCCGGAGTGGCAGCGGGGATTGGCTGAAGCTTTCTTT.

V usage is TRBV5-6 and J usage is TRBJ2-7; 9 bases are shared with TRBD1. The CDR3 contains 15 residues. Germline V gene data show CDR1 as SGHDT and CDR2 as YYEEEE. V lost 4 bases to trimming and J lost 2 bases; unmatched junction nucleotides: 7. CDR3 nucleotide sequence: TGTGCCAGCAGCCCACAGGGGGCGCTTCCCTACGAGCAGTACTTC. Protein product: CASSPQGALPYEQYF.